Following are 3 T cell receptor beta chains from one sample sequenced in a study of T cells in Graves' hyperthyroidism and ophthalmopathy. RNA transcripts yielded amplified TCR beta CDR3 regions. First-round RT-PCR of the TCR CDR3 relied on the HTBI primer set. TCRdb passed the multiplex PCR reads through MiXCR, listing each CDR3 protein once. The sample shows 390,000 or so distinct CDR3 sequences, about 14% of them seen only once. Sequenced sample: blood. These receptors all stem from a man younger than 35 with Graves' ophthalmopathy.

This clonotype was seen repeatedly, ten times or more. The chain employs TRBV7-9 and TRBJ2-7; 7 nucleotides line up with TRBD2. Germline CDR1 and CDR2: SEHNR and FQNEAQ (reference sequence). The CDR3 contains 14 residues. V lost 3 bases, J lost 2 bases, and 4 bases stayed unmatched. This CDR3 is CASSLGGTPYEQYF. CDR3 bases: TGTGCCAGCAGCTTGGGAGGGACCCCCTACGAGCAGTACTTC.

The V gene is TRBV24-1, the J gene TRBJ2-1; 11 bases align to TRBD2. CDR1 is KGHDR, CDR2 SFDVKD, per germline. Trimming cost V 6 bases and J 3 bases; bases outside gene matches: 3. The CDR3 covers 15 residues. Here the CDR3 reads CATSSSGGNYNEQFF. The CDR3 bases are TGTGCCACCAGTTCTAGCGGGGGGAACTACAATGAGCAGTTCTTC.

The chain employs TRBV13 and TRBJ2-3, with TRBD2 matching 8 bases. Germline CDR1 is PRHDT and CDR2 is FYEKMQ (reference sequence). With V trimmed by 0 bases and J by 2 bases, 7 bases remained unmatched. The CDR3 loop spans 17 amino acids. CDR3 sequence: CASSLGSSGGITDTQYF. CDR3 nucleotide sequence: TGTGCCAGCAGCTTAGGGTCCAGCGGGGGAATCACAGATACGCAGTATTTT.